This TCR beta chain was captured in a study of cytomegalovirus exposure and HLA in healthy donors. Profiled with immunoSEQ multiplex PCR; TCRdb holds only in-frame clones, not every one. The table includes around 140,000 clones, roughly 93% detected once. Details on this clone: The antigen is not known.

This CDR3 contains 16 residues. Germline CDR1 and CDR2: SGHNT and YYREEE (reference sequence). The V end was cut by 4 bases, the J end by 0 bases, with 16 bases between. Study-level points and caveats: According to the study, roughly 160 TCR beta chains were cytomegalovirus-associated. Within the 100 to 150 validation repertoires, first-cohort TCR clusters tended to co-occur, according to a later analysis.

Sequenced input: PBMCs. This sequence originates from a man in his late teens or twenties in good health and CMV-seropositive. The J gene is TRBJ1-2, the V gene TRBV5-4, with D maybe TRBD1 (6 bases). CDR3 sequence: CASSTGGAAANYGYTF. CDR3 DNA sequence: TGTGCCAGCAGCACGGGGGGGGCAGCTGCTAACTATGGCTACACCTTC.